Given below is one T cell receptor (beta chain) in context. Using immunoSEQ multiplex PCR, the repertoire was profiled, and TCRdb retains in-frame clones only, with some absent. The data hold 2 million to 3 million clones, with 93% observed a single time. Germline CDR1 reads SGHKS; CDR2 reads YYEKEE (reference sequence). The CDR3 extends over 14 amino acids. V was shortened by 4 bases and J by 8 bases, with 15 bases between the two germline ends. These data are taken from a study of shared clonotypes between healthy human individuals. The sample comprised naive CD4+ T cells from PBMCs. The subset denotes: CD45RA+ positively selected. The genes are TRBV5-5 and TRBJ1-4; D gene ambiguous. The source of this sequence is a man aged 18-30 years in good health. Some clones in this sample may be carry-over from other donors' samples. The CDR3, as DNA: TGTGCCAGCAGCCCAAATGTGGGTACCGAAAAACTGTTTTTT. This translates into CASSPNVGTEKLFF.